One and the same sample provided the 28 T cell receptor beta chains below, sequenced in a study of blood T cell repertoires in COVID-19. The table came from immunoSEQ multiplex PCR; TCRdb's copy has only in-frame clones and leaves some out. This sample has around 220,000 clones; around 89% occur once, and the top ten carry more than 12%. The sample consisted of PBMCs or T cells enriched from blood (not recorded which). The source of these receptors is a man aged 25 to 40 who had been exposed to COVID-19.

This chain links TRBV7-9 with TRBJ1-1; D may be TRBD1 (5 bases). The CDR3 spans 12 residues. Trimming took 8 bases from V and 6 from J, leaving 13 bases between them. The germline V gene encodes CDR1 SEHNR and CDR2 FQNEAQ (reference sequence). The DNA of the CDR3 is TGTGCCAGCTCGCGGGACGGACCTGAAGCTTTCTTT. Translating gives CASSRDGPEAFF.

A note on this clone: Other DNA sequences in the same sample also yield this CDR3. The rearrangement links TRBV5-4 to TRBJ1-6; 8 bases match TRBD1. With 0 bases clipped from V and 7 bases from J, the junction kept 0 bases outside the gene matches. CDR3 length: 14 residues. Germline V gene data show CDR1 as SGHNT and CDR2 as YYREEE (reference sequence). The chain's CDR3 is CASSLGQGNSPLHF. CDR3 nucleotides: TGTGCCAGCAGCTTGGGACAGGGGAATTCACCCCTCCACTTT.

The V gene is TRBV5-4, the J gene TRBJ1-2; weak D call: TRBD1 (5 bases). V lost 4 bases and J 3 bases, leaving 16 bases between the germline ends. The CDR3 length is 15 residues. The germline V gene encodes CDR1 SGHNT and CDR2 YYREEE (reference sequence). CDR3 nucleotide sequence: TGTGCCAGCAGCGCGGTCGGGGGTACCGACTATGGCTACACCTTC. Translated, it gives CASSAVGGTDYGYTF.

V is TRBV27 and J is TRBJ2-1; TRBD2 matches 16 bases. CDR3 length: 16 residues. Trimming cost V 2 bases and J 8 bases; bases outside gene matches: 3. Germline V gives CDR1 MNHEY, CDR2 SMNVEV (reference sequence). CDR3 region: CASSLGTSGGAYEQFF. The CDR3 DNA sequence: TGTGCCAGCAGTTTAGGGACTAGCGGGGGGGCCTATGAGCAGTTCTTC.

The chain combines TRBV29-1 with TRBJ1-4; D remains ambiguous. V lost 2 bases and J 0 bases, leaving 4 bases between the germline ends. The CDR3 spans 13 residues. Germline values: CDR1 SQVTM, CDR2 ANQGSEA. The DNA for the CDR3 is TGCAGCGTTGAAATCACAACTAATGAAAAACTGTTTTTT. Protein: CSVEITTNEKLFF.

The chain joins TRBV27 to TRBJ2-7; 11 nucleotides agree with TRBD1. The CDR3 has 15 amino acids. Germline assignment: CDR1 MNHEY and CDR2 SMNVEV (reference sequence). V was pared by 5 bases and J by 5 bases, with 8 bases of the junction left unmatched. In DNA form, the CDR3 reads TGTGCCAGCAGTCCTCCCGGGACAGGGGGAAACGAGCAGTACTTC. Its translation is CASSPPGTGGNEQYF.

The genes are TRBV27 and TRBJ1-1; D ambiguous. CDR1 is MNHEY and CDR2 is SMNVEV in the germline V gene (reference sequence). This CDR3 has 14 residues. Trimming pared 4 bases from V and 0 bases from J, leaving 9 bases between. The CDR3 nucleotides read TGTGCCAGCAGTTCGGGGAGGTTGAACACTGAAGCTTTCTTT. Translating it yields CASSSGRLNTEAFF.

The V call is TRBV5-1, the J call TRBJ1-4; 10 nucleotides align to TRBD1. The ends lost 4 bases at V and 8 bases at J; junction bases unmatched: 5. This CDR3 contains 14 residues. Germline lookup yields CDR1 SGHRS and CDR2 YFSETQ. The CDR3 DNA sequence: TGCGCCAGCAGCACCCGGGACAGGGGCGAAAAACTGTTTTTT. Amino acids: CASSTRDRGEKLFF.

CDR3 protein: CASSAQGEGNTGELFF. The CDR3 nucleotides are TGTGCCAGCAGCGCCCAGGGTGAAGGGAACACCGGGGAGCTGTTTTTT. The chain employs TRBV9 and TRBJ2-2, with D possibly TRBD1 on 5 matching bases. The germline V gene has CDR1 SGDLS and CDR2 YYNGEE. V gave up 3 bases and J gave up 1 base, with 13 bases separating them. CDR3 size: 16 residues.

In the case of this clone: The identical CDR3 is also encoded by other nucleotide sequences in the sample. This chain connects TRBV25-1 to TRBJ1-2; no firm D call. Germline CDR1 reads MGHDK; CDR2 reads SYGVNS. This CDR3 is built from 13 residues. V was pared by 2 bases and J by 2 bases, with 6 bases between. CDR3 region: CASSERGNYGYTF. The CDR3 region has the DNA TGTGCCAGCAGTGAACGCGGGAACTATGGCTACACCTTC.

This rearrangement joins TRBV5-4 to TRBJ1-2, with D uncertain. V was cut by 0 bases and J by 0 bases, with 6 bases left in between. The CDR3 has 14 amino acids. Germline V gene data show CDR1 as SGHNT and CDR2 as YYREEE (reference sequence). CDR3 region: CASSLEYSNYGYTF. The CDR3 bases are TGTGCCAGCAGCTTGGAATATTCTAACTATGGCTACACCTTC.

The genes are TRBV5-1 and TRBJ1-1, with 9 bases fitting TRBD1. Per the germline V gene, CDR1 is SGHRS and CDR2 is YFSETQ. This CDR3 spans 17 amino acids. Trimming cost V 4 bases and J 3 bases; bases outside gene matches: 13. The CDR3 coding sequence is TGCGCCAGCAGCCAGGTCCCGGGACAGGGAATCTACACTGAAGCTTTCTTT. Protein: CASSQVPGQGIYTEAFF.

The chain combines TRBV18 with TRBJ2-3; weak D call: TRBD2 (6 bases). Germline CDR1 is KGHSH and CDR2 is LQKENI. This CDR3 contains 16 residues. The V gene lost 5 bases and the J gene lost 2 bases, with 17 bases spanning the gap. The CDR3 DNA reads TGTGCCAGCTCATCATCAGGCGGGGACGCCACAGATACGCAGTATTTT. It yields the protein CASSSSGGDATDTQYF. Supplemented by reference TRBV18 and TRBJ2-3, the full variable domain reads NAGVMQNPRHLVRRRGQEARLRCSPMKGHSHVYWYRQLPEEGLKFMVYLQKENIIDESGMPKERFSAEFPKEGPSILRIQQVVRGDSAAYFCASSSSGGDATDTQYFGPGTRLTVL.

This clone was seen once. The CDR3 loop is CASSRTGRSGAGAGELFF. DNA of the CDR3: TGCGCCAGCAGCCGGACAGGGCGCAGCGGGGCCGGCGCCGGGGAGCTGTTTTTT. The V call is TRBV4-1, the J call TRBJ2-2; the D gene is possibly TRBD1 (8 bases). The CDR3 extends over 18 amino acids. The V gene's germline CDR1 is MGHRA and CDR2 YSYEKL. V was clipped by 4 bases and J by 6 bases, with 24 bases between them.

The chain links TRBV15 to TRBJ2-1, with D perhaps TRBD1 (6 bases). The CDR3 consists of 14 residues. V was trimmed by 6 bases and J by 3 bases, leaving 12 bases between them. Germline-derived CDR1 and CDR2 are LNHNV and YYDKDF (reference sequence). CDR3 amino acids: CATRGAPRYNEQFF. The CDR3 nucleotides are TGTGCCACCAGGGGGGCGCCCCGCTACAATGAGCAGTTCTTC.

The chain links TRBV30 to TRBJ1-2, with TRBD1 matching over 11 bases. CDR1 is GTSNPN, CDR2 SVGIG, per germline (reference sequence). There are 17 residues in the CDR3. V was pared by 2 bases and J by 6 bases, with 14 bases of the junction left unmatched. CDR3 nucleotide sequence: TGTGCCTGGAGTAGGTTTTGGACAGGGGGCACCGGGGATGGCTACACCTTC. Protein sequence: CAWSRFWTGGTGDGYTF.

V and J are TRBV5-4 and TRBJ2-7, with D perhaps matching TRBD2 (6 bases). Trimming shortened V by 3 bases and J by 3 bases, and 16 bases separated the two germline ends. The length of the CDR3 is 15 residues. CDR1 is SGHNT, CDR2 YYREEE, per germline (reference sequence). The CDR3 DNA follows: TGTGCCAGCAGCTCGCCCGGGGGAGCGGACTACGAGCAGTACTTC. This gives the protein CASSSPGGADYEQYF.

This clone was observed once. This sequence joins TRBV12-3 or TRBV12-4 and TRBJ1-2; no reliable D call. Trimming removed 1 base from V and 6 bases from J, with 9 bases in between. The CDR3 runs 13 residues. The CDR3 loop reads CASSLDTGNGYTF. Here the CDR3 DNA reads TGTGCCAGCAGTTTAGATACGGGGAATGGCTACACCTTC.

The chain has TRBV5-1 and TRBJ2-1; 7 nucleotides agree with TRBD1. V dropped 3 bases and J dropped 6; count of bases not matched to a gene: 6. Looked up from germline, CDR1 is SGHRS and CDR2 is YFSETQ. The CDR3 runs 14 residues. The CDR3: CASSSQGSGNEQFF. DNA for the CDR3: TGCGCCAGCAGCTCACAGGGGTCGGGCAATGAGCAGTTCTTC.

The chain links TRBV7-3 to TRBJ1-1; TRBD1 might be the D (6 bases). The CDR3 runs 11 residues. V was trimmed by 6 bases and J by 11 bases, leaving 13 bases between them. Germline V gene sequence: CDR1 SGHTA, CDR2 FQGTGA. Here the CDR3 reads CASSSGVEAFF. As DNA, the CDR3 is TGTGCCAGCAGTTCAGGGGTAGAGGCTTTCTTT.

J is TRBJ2-7 and V is TRBV6-5, with 8 bases lining up with TRBD2. The V gene's germline CDR1 is MNHEY and CDR2 SVGAGI. The CDR3 is 12 residues long. The CDR3 DNA reads TGTGCGACCACGGGAGGGGCCAACGAGCAGTACTTC. This gives the protein CATTGGANEQYF.

The rearrangement links TRBV10-2 to TRBJ1-1; tentatively, D is TRBD1 (6 bases). The CDR3 loop spans 11 amino acids. In germline, CDR1 is WSHSY, CDR2 SAAADI. The V end was cut by 7 bases, the J end by 8 bases, with 11 bases between. CDR3 residues: CASTAGTEAFF. The CDR3 coding sequence is TGCGCCAGCACCGCCGGGACAGAAGCTTTCTTT.

J is TRBJ1-1 and V is TRBV6-5; 9 bases fit TRBD1. Trimming cost V 6 bases and J 1 base; bases outside gene matches: 3. This CDR3 comprises 14 residues. Germline assignment: CDR1 MNHEY and CDR2 SVGAGI. CDR3 in DNA: TGTGCCAGCAGACCGGACAGGGGGAACACTGAAGCTTTCTTT. This gives the protein CASRPDRGNTEAFF.

The CDR3 nucleotides read TGTGCCAGCAGCCCCGCGGGGGGCGGATCCTACAATGAGCAGTTCTTC. Its protein is CASSPAGGGSYNEQFF. V usage is TRBV9 and J usage is TRBJ2-1, with 8 bases that match TRBD2. Germline V gene lookup returns CDR1 SGDLS and CDR2 YYNGEE. The CDR3 sequence is 16 residues long. V gave up 4 bases and J gave up 1 base; unmatched junction bases: 7.

The chain uses TRBV7-2 and TRBJ2-7; 8 nucleotides align to TRBD1. The CDR3 totals 14 residues. After removal of 5 bases from V and 7 bases from J, the junction contained 10 bases not matched to a gene. Germline values: CDR1 SGHTA, CDR2 FQGNSA. CDR3 loop: CASSDRQGHGEQYF. The CDR3 nucleotides read TGTGCCAGCAGCGATAGACAGGGGCACGGGGAGCAGTACTTC.

CDR3 sequence (DNA): TGTGCCATCGGGGAGGGTGGCTCCTACGAGCAGTACTTC. Its translation: CAIGEGGSYEQYF. The chain couples TRBV6-5 to TRBJ2-7, with 7 bases aligning to TRBD2. The germline V gene has CDR1 MNHEY and CDR2 SVGAGI. Germline trimming cut 10 bases from V and 0 bases from J; bases unmatched to any gene: 6. CDR3 length equals 13 residues.

The rearrangement joins TRBV5-6 to TRBJ1-3; TRBD1 aligns across 9 bases. The CDR3 has 16 residues. V shed 4 bases and J 3 bases; nucleotides not matched to a gene: 8. Germline V gene lookup returns CDR1 SGHDT and CDR2 YYEEEE. The CDR3 bases are TGTGCCAGCAGCCCCGGACAGGGGACCTTTGGAAACACCATATATTTT. Its translation is CASSPGQGTFGNTIYF.

CDR3 protein: CASSQEGNWRVETQYF. The CDR3 region has the DNA TGCGCCAGCAGCCAAGAGGGAAATTGGAGGGTGGAGACCCAGTACTTC. The chain uses TRBV4-1 and TRBJ2-5, with D maybe TRBD2 (6 bases). Trimming shortened V by 0 bases and J by 5 bases, and 16 bases separated the two germline ends. This CDR3 spans 16 amino acids. The germline gives CDR1 MGHRA, CDR2 YSYEKL.